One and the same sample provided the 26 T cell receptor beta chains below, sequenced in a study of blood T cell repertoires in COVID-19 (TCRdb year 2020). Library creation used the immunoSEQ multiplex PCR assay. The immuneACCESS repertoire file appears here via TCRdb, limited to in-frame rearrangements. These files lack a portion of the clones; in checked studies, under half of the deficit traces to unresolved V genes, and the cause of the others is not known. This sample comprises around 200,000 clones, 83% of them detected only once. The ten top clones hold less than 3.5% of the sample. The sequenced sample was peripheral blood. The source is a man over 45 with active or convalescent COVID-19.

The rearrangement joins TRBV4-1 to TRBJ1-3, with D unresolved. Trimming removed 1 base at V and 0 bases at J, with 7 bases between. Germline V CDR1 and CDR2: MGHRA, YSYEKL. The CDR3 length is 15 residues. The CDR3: CASSQAAGSGNTIYF. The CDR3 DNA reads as TGCGCCAGCAGCCAAGCGGCAGGCTCTGGAAACACCATATATTTT.

CDR3 DNA sequence: TGTGCCAGTAGTACCCCCCGGACAGCCCTGAACACTGAAGCTTTCTTT. It specifies CASSTPRTALNTEAFF. The J gene is TRBJ1-1, the V gene TRBV19, with TRBD1 as a possible D gene (6 bases). The CDR3 runs to 16 residues. Per the germline V gene, CDR1 is LNHDA and CDR2 is SQIVND (reference sequence). Trimming removed 4 bases from V and 0 bases from J, with 15 bases in between.

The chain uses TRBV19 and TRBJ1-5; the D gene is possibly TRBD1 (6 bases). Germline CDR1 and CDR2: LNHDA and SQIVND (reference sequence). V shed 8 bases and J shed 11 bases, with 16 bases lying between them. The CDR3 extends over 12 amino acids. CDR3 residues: CASGDGGASQHF. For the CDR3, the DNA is TGTGCCAGTGGGGATGGGGGGGCGTCCCAGCATTTT.

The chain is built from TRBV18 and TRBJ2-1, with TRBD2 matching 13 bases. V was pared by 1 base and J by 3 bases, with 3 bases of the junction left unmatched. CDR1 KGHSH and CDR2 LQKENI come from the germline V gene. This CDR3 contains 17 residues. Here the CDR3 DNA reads TGTGCCAGCTCACCACAGGGACTAGCGGGACTCTACAATGAGCAGTTCTTC. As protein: CASSPQGLAGLYNEQFF.

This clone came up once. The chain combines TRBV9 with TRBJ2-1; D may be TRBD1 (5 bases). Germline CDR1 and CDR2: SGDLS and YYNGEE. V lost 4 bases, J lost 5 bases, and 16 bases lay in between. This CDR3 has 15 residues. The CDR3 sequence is CASSLIGVQDNEQFF. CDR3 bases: TGTGCCAGCAGCCTTATAGGGGTACAGGACAATGAGCAGTTCTTC.

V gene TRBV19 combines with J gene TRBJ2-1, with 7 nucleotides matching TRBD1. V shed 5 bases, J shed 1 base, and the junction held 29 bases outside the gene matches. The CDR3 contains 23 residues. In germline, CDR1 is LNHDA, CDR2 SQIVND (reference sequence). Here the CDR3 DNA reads TGTGCCAGTAGTCGCTGGTTCCGTACAGGGGCCGCAGCTTCCACTGGGTCCTACAATGAGCAGTTCTTC. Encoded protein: CASSRWFRTGAAASTGSYNEQFF.

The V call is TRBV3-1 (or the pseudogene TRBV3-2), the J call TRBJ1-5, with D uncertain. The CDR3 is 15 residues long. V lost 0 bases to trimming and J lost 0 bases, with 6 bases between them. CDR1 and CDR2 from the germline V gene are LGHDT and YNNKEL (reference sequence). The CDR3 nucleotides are TGTGCCAGCAGCCAAGACCTGTATAGCAATCAGCCCCAGCATTTT. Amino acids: CASSQDLYSNQPQHF.

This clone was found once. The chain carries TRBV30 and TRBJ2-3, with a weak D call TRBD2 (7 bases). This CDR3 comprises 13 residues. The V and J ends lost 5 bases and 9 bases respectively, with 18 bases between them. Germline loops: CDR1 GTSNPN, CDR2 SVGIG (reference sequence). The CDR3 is CAWGAGALTTQYF. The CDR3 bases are TGTGCCTGGGGGGCGGGGGCGCTTACGACGCAGTATTTT.

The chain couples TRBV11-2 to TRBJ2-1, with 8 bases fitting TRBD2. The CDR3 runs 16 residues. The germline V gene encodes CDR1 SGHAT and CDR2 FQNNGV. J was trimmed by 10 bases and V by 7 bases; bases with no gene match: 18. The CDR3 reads CASIKRGTRGLGEQFF. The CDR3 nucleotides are TGTGCCAGCATCAAAAGAGGGACTAGGGGCCTTGGGGAGCAGTTCTTC.

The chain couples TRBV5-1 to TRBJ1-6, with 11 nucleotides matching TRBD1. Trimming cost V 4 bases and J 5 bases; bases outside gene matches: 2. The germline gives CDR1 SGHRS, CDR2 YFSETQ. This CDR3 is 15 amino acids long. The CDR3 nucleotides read TGCGCCAGCAGCAGGGGACAGGGGGATAATTCACCCCTCCACTTT. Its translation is CASSRGQGDNSPLHF.

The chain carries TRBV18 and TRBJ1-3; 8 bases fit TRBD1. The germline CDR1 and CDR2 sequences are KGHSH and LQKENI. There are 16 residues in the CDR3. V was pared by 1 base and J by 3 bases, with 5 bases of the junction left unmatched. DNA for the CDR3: TGTGCCAGCTCACCACAAGGGACAGGAGTTGGAAACACCATATATTTT. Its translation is CASSPQGTGVGNTIYF.

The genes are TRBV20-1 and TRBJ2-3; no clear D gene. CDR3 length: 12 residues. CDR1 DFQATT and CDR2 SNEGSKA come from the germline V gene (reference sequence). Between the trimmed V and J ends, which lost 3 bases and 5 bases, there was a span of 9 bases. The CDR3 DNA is TGCAGTGCTAGTCCTACGAAAGATACGCAGTATTTT. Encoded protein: CSASPTKDTQYF.

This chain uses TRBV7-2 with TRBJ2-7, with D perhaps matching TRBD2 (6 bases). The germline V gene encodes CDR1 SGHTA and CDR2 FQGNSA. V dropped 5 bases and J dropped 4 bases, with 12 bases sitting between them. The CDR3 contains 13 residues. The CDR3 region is CASSRGTSYEQYF. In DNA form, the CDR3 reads TGTGCCAGCAGCCGGGGGACGAGTTACGAGCAGTACTTC.

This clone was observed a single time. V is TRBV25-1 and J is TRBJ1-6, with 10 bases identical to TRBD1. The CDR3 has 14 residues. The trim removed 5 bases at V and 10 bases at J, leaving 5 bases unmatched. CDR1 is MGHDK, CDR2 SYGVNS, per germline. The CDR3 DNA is TGTGCCAGCAGTACCGGGACAGGGGTATCACCCCTCCACTTT. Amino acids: CASSTGTGVSPLHF. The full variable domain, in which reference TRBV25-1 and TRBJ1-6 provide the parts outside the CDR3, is EADIYQTPRYLVIGTGKKITLECSQTMGHDKMYWYQQDPGMELHLIHYSYGVNSTEKGDLSSESTVSRIRTEHFPLTLESARPSHTSQYLCASSTGTGVSPLHFGNGTRLTVT.

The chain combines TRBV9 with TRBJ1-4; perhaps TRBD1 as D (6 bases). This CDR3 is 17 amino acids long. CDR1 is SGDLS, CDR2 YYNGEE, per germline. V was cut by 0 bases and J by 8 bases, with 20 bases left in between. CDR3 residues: CASSVGDTGFFGEKLFF. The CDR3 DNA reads TGTGCCAGCAGCGTAGGGGACACAGGGTTTTTTGGGGAAAAACTGTTTTTT.

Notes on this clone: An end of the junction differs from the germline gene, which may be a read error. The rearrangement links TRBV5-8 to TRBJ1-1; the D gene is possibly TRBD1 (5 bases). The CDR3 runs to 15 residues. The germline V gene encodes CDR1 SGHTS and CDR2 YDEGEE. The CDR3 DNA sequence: TGTGCCAGCAGCTTGGCCCAGGGTTACCGCCCTCCGGGGGACTTT. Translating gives CASSLAQGYRPPGDF.

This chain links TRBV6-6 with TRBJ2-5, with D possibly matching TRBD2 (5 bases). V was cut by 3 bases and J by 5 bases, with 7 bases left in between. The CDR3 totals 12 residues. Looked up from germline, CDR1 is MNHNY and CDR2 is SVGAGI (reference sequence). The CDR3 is CASSYGSETQYF. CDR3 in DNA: TGTGCCAGCAGTTATGGGAGTGAGACCCAGTACTTC.

CDR3 in DNA: TGTGCCAGCGTTAGGGAGGGGAACAATGAGCAGTTCTTC. Protein product: CASVREGNNEQFF. The chain combines TRBV3-1 (or the pseudogene TRBV3-2) with TRBJ2-1; 7 nucleotides line up with TRBD2. CDR1 LGHDT and CDR2 YNNKEL come from the germline V gene (reference sequence). With 8 bases clipped from V and 5 bases from J, the junction kept 6 bases outside the gene matches. The CDR3 loop spans 13 amino acids.

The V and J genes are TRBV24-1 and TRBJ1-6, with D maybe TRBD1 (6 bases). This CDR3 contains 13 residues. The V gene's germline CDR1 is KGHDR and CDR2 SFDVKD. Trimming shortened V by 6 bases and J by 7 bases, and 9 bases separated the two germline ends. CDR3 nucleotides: TGTGCCACCAGTTGGGGGCAGAATTCACCCCTCCACTTT. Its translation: CATSWGQNSPLHF.

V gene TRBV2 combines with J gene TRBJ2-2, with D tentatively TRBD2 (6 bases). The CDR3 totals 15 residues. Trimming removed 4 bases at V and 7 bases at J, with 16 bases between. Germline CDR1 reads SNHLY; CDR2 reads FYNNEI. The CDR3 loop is CASSAEMTGGGELFF. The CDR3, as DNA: TGTGCCAGCAGTGCGGAAATGACCGGGGGCGGGGAGCTGTTTTTT.

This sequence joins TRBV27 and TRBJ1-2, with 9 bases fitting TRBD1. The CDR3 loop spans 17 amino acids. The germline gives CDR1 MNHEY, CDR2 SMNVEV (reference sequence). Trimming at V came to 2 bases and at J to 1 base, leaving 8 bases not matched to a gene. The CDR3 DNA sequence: TGTGCCAGCAGTTTAACCGGGACAGGGCCCCTTAACTATGGCTACACCTTC. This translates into CASSLTGTGPLNYGYTF.

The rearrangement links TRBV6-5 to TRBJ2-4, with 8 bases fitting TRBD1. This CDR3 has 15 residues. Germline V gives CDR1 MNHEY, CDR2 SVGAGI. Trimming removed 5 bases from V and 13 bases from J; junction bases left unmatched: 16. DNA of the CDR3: TGTGCCAGCAGTAAGGACAGGGAATCCACCACGATCCAGTACTTC. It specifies CASSKDRESTTIQYF.

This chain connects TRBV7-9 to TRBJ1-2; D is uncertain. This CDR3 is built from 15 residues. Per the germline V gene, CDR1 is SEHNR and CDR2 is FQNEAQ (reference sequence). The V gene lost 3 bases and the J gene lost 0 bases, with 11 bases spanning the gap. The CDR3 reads CASSFRGSANYGYTF. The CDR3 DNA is TGTGCCAGCAGCTTCCGGGGATCGGCTAACTATGGCTACACCTTC.

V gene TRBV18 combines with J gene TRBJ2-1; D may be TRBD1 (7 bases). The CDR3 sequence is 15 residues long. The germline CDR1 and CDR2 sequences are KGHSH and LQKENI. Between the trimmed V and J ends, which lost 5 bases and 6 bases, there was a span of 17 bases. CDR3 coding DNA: TGTGCCAGCTCAACAGGGCAGGGGGGTGTCAATGAGCAGTTCTTC. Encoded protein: CASSTGQGGVNEQFF.

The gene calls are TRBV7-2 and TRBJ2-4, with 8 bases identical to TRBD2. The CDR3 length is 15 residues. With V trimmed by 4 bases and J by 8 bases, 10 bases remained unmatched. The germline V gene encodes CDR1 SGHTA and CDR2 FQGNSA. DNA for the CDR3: TGTGCCAGCAGCTCAGCCGGGACTAGTGGGCACATTCAGTACTTC. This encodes CASSSAGTSGHIQYF.

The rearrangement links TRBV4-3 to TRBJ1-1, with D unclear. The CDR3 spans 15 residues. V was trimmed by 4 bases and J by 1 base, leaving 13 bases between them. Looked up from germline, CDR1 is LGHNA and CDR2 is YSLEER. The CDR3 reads CASSPGLGANTEAFF. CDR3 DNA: TGCGCCAGCAGCCCTGGCCTTGGTGCGAACACTGAAGCTTTCTTT.